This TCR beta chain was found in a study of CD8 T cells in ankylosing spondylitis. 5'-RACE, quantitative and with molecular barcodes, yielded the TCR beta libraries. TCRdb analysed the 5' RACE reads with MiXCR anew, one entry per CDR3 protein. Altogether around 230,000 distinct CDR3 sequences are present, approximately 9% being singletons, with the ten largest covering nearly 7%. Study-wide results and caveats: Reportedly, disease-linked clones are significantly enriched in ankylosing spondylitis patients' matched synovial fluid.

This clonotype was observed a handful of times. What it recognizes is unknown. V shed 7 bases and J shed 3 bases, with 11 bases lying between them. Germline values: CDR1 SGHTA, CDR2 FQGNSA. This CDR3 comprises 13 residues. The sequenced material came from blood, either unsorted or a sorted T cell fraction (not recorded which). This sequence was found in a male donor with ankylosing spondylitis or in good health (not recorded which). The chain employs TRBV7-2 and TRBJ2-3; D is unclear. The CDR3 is CASTRDMTDTQYF. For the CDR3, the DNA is TGTGCCAGCACCCGAGACATGACAGATACGCAGTATTTT.